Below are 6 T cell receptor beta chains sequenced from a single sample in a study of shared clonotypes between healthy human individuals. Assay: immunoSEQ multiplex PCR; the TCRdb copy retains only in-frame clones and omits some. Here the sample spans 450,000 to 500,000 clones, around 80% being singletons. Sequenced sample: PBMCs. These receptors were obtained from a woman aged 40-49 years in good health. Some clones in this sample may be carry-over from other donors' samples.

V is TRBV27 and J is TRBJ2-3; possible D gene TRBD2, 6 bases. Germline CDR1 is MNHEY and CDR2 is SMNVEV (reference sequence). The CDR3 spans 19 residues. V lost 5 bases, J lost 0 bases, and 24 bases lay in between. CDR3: CASSSLGTPQDLSTDTQYF. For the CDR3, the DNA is TGTGCCAGCAGTAGTTTGGGGACTCCGCAAGACCTAAGCACAGATACGCAGTATTTT.

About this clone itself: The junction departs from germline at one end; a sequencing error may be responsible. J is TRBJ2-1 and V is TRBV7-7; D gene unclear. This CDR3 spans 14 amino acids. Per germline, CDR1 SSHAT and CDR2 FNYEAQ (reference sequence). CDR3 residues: CASSLSGNNNEQFF. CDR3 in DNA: TGTGCTAGCAGCTTATCAGGAAATAACAATGAGCAGTTCTTC.

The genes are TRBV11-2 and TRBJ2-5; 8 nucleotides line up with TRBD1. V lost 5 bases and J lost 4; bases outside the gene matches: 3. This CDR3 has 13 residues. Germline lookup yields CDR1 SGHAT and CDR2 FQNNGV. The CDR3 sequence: CASSPGQAETQYF. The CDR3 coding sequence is TGTGCCAGCAGCCCGGGACAGGCAGAGACCCAGTACTTC.

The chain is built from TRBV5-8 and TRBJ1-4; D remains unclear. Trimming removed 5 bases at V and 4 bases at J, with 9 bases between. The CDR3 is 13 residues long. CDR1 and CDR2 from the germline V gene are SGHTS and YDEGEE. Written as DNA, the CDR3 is TGTGCCAGCAGATCGGCGGGTAATGAAAAACTGTTTTTT. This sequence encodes CASRSAGNEKLFF.

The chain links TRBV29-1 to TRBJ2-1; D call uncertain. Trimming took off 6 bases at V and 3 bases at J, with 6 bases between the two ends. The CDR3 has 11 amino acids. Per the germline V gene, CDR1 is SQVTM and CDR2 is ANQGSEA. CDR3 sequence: CSVGYYNEQFF. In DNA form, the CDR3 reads TGCAGCGTAGGCTACTACAATGAGCAGTTCTTC.

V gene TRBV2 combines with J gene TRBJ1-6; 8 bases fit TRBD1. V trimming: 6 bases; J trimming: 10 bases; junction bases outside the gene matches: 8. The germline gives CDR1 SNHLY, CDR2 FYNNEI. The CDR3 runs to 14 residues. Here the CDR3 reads CASRLDRGGSPLHF. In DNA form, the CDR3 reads TGTGCCAGCAGGCTTGACAGGGGAGGCTCACCCCTCCACTTT.